These 25 T cell receptor beta chains share one sample of origin, sequenced in a study of T-cell memory formation after mild COVID-19. Each CDR3 protein is one row after TCRdb ran MiXCR on the 5' RACE reads. Of 35,000 to 50,000 distinct CDR3 sequences in the sample, roughly 9% were seen once. Sequenced: PBMCs or a T cell subset sorted from them (not recorded which). These receptors originate from an adult woman who had mild COVID-19 (a few samples of this study predate the infection). Cell type and time point are not known.

This clonotype was recorded at least ten times. The rearrangement uses TRBV7-3 and TRBJ2-2; no firm D call. Germline CDR1 is SGHTA and CDR2 is FQGTGA. Trimming removed 0 bases at V and 1 base at J, with 3 bases between. The CDR3 runs to 14 residues. The CDR3 nucleotides read TGTGCCAGCAGCTTAACAGGGAACACCGGGGAGCTGTTTTTT. Amino acid sequence: CASSLTGNTGELFF.

This clonotype has a count of ten or more. The V call is TRBV7-2, the J call TRBJ2-7; D unresolved. This CDR3 spans 13 amino acids. The germline V gene encodes CDR1 SGHTA and CDR2 FQGNSA. The V end lost 5 bases, the J end lost 0 bases, and 8 bases lay between the germline ends. The CDR3 nucleotides are TGTGCCAGCAGCGCCGCAAGCTCCTACGAGCAGTACTTC. Amino acids: CASSAASSYEQYF. The full variable domain, completed using reference TRBV7-2 and TRBJ2-7, is GAGVSQSPSNKVTEKGKDVELRCDPISGHTALYWYRQSLGQGLEFLIYFQGNSAPDKSGLPSDRFSAERTGGSVSTLTIQRTQQEDSAVYLCASSAASSYEQYFGPGTRLTVT.

This clonotype was recorded many times. The J gene is TRBJ2-3, the V gene TRBV29-1, with D perhaps matching TRBD1 (8 bases). The CDR3 length is 14 residues. Trimming left V 7 bases short and J 0 bases short, with 14 bases between. The germline CDR1 and CDR2 sequences are SQVTM and ANQGSEA. In nucleotides, the CDR3 is TGCAGCGCAACAGGGGGGGCTAGCACAGATACGCAGTATTTT. Amino acids: CSATGGASTDTQYF.

The chain is built from TRBV7-9 and TRBJ2-3, with D hard to call. The CDR3 extends over 10 amino acids. Germline CDR1 reads SEHNR; CDR2 reads FQNEAQ (reference sequence). Trimming removed 3 bases from V and 10 bases from J, with 5 bases in between. The DNA for the CDR3 is TGTGCCAGCAGCTTTCCCTCGCAGTATTTT. It translates to CASSFPSQYF. The variable domain in full, completed from reference TRBV7-9 and TRBJ2-3, reads DTGVSQNPRHKITKRGQNVTFRCDPISEHNRLYWYRQTLGQGPEFLTYFQNEAQLEKSRLLSDRFSAERPKGSFSTLEIQRTEQGDSAMYLCASSFPSQYFGPGTRLTVL.

The V and J genes are TRBV19 and TRBJ1-2; TRBD1 matches at 9 bases. The CDR3 loop spans 15 amino acids. The ends lost 3 bases at V and 5 bases at J; junction bases unmatched: 7. Germline CDR1 and CDR2: LNHDA and SQIVND (reference sequence). This CDR3 reads CASSINLGQGYGYTF. Here the CDR3 DNA reads TGTGCCAGTAGTATCAATTTGGGACAGGGATATGGCTACACCTTC.

The table lists this clonotype with a few counts. This rearrangement joins TRBV5-1 to TRBJ2-1, with TRBD1 matching 8 bases. The CDR3 totals 15 residues. Germline CDR1 and CDR2: SGHRS and YFSETQ. V was pared by 0 bases and J by 4 bases, with 3 bases of the junction left unmatched. CDR3 sequence: CASSLGQGRYNEQFF. As DNA, the CDR3 is TGCGCCAGCAGCTTGGGACAGGGGCGATACAATGAGCAGTTCTTC.

This clonotype was counted a few times. The chain has TRBV5-1 and TRBJ2-3, with TRBD2 matching 16 bases. The trim removed 4 bases at V and 7 bases at J, leaving 9 bases unmatched. The CDR3 contains 17 residues. Germline loops: CDR1 SGHRS, CDR2 YFSETQ. In DNA, the CDR3 is TGCGCCAGCAGCCCCGGGACTAGCGGGGGGGCCTTTCATACGCAGTATTTT. Its translation: CASSPGTSGGAFHTQYF.

In this sample, this clonotype turned up a few times. This chain links TRBV9 with TRBJ2-5; 9 nucleotides line up with TRBD2. The trim removed 3 bases at V and 4 bases at J, leaving 13 bases unmatched. In germline, CDR1 is SGDLS, CDR2 YYNGEE. The CDR3 length is 17 residues. The CDR3 loop reads CASSGGRVAGARETQYF. CDR3 nucleotides: TGTGCCAGCAGCGGAGGTAGAGTAGCGGGAGCCCGAGAGACCCAGTACTTC.

This clonotype has a count of ten or more. The chain has TRBV5-5 and TRBJ2-5; 10 bases line up with TRBD1. V lost 2 bases and J lost 5; bases outside the gene matches: 6. Germline V gene data show CDR1 as SGHKS and CDR2 as YYEKEE (reference sequence). This CDR3 region has 15 residues. CDR3 amino acids: CASSFGDRGGETQYF. The CDR3 region has the DNA TGTGCCAGCAGCTTCGGGGACAGGGGAGGGGAGACCCAGTACTTC.

The chain carries TRBV4-3 and TRBJ1-6, with 9 bases that match TRBD1. The CDR3 runs 13 residues. Looked up from germline, CDR1 is LGHNA and CDR2 is YSLEER. V lost 5 bases, J lost 10 bases, and 3 bases stayed unmatched. CDR3 amino acids: CASSKDRGSPLHF. CDR3 nucleotides: TGCGCCAGCAGCAAGGACAGGGGCTCACCCCTCCACTTT.

V usage is TRBV19 and J usage is TRBJ2-7, with D tentatively TRBD1 (6 bases). The CDR3 sequence is 15 residues long. Germline V gene lookup returns CDR1 LNHDA and CDR2 SQIVND (reference sequence). V shed 6 bases and J shed 3 bases, with 18 bases lying between them. CDR3 amino acids: CASSKSGGRSYEQYF. The CDR3 DNA reads as TGTGCCAGTAGCAAATCTGGGGGCAGGAGCTACGAGCAGTACTTC.

The chain is built from TRBV5-4 and TRBJ1-1; no reliable D call. Germline CDR1 and CDR2: SGHNT and YYREEE (reference sequence). The CDR3 consists of 14 residues. Trimming took off 0 bases at V and 5 bases at J, with 11 bases between the two ends. The CDR3 DNA is TGTGCCAGCAGCTTGGATCAGGCTACGACTGAAGCTTTCTTT. Protein: CASSLDQATTEAFF.

In its sample, this clonotype was seen a few times. The rearrangement links TRBV20-1 to TRBJ1-2, with D possibly TRBD1 on 5 matching bases. The CDR3 has 13 residues. V lost 8 bases, J lost 0 bases, and 13 bases lay in between. The germline gives CDR1 DFQATT, CDR2 SNEGSKA (reference sequence). The CDR3 DNA is TGCAGTCCAAATGGGGGGACTAACTATGGCTACACCTTC. It is translated as CSPNGGTNYGYTF.

This clonotype was observed a few times. The V gene is TRBV11-2, the J gene TRBJ2-1, with TRBD2 matching over 11 bases. Germline CDR1 and CDR2: SGHAT and FQNNGV. Germline trimming cut 1 base from V and 7 bases from J; bases unmatched to any gene: 6. The CDR3 covers 16 residues. DNA for the CDR3: TGTGCCAGCAGCTTAGGCTATAGCGGGAGGGGTAATGAGCAGTTCTTC. The encoded protein is CASSLGYSGRGNEQFF.

The V and J genes are TRBV4-3 and TRBJ1-5, with unresolved D. Germline V lookup: CDR1 LGHNA, CDR2 YSLEER. Trimming cost V 0 bases and J 5 bases, with 11 bases left between them. The CDR3 spans 15 residues. In DNA form, the CDR3 reads TGCGCCAGCAGCCAAGATTACGAGGGTTATCAGCCCCAGCATTTT. As protein: CASSQDYEGYQPQHF.

This clonotype is categorized as medium-sized (0.01 to 0.1%). The chain recombines TRBV28 with TRBJ2-1, with 14 bases that match TRBD2. After removal of 6 bases from V and 4 bases from J, the junction contained 11 bases not matched to a gene. The CDR3 is 18 residues long. Per germline, CDR1 MDHEN and CDR2 SYDVKM. The CDR3 DNA follows: TGTGCCAGCAGCCTCGGGACTAGCGGGAGAAAGTCATACAATGAGCAGTTCTTC. This translates into CASSLGTSGRKSYNEQFF.

This sequence joins TRBV6-1 and TRBJ1-2, with 8 bases lining up with TRBD1. V dropped 2 bases and J dropped 9; count of bases not matched to a gene: 8. This CDR3 has 14 amino acids. Per the germline V gene, CDR1 is MNHNS and CDR2 is SASEGT. DNA for the CDR3: TGTGCCAGCAGTGAACCGGGACAGGACCCCAGCTACACCTTC. This encodes CASSEPGQDPSYTF.

This clonotype was seen a handful of times. CDR3 region: CASSLNRGDYGYTF. The DNA of the CDR3 is TGTGCCAGCAGCTTAAACAGGGGAGACTATGGCTACACCTTC. The chain joins TRBV7-9 to TRBJ1-2; 7 bases align to TRBD1. Germline loops: CDR1 SEHNR, CDR2 FQNEAQ (reference sequence). With V trimmed by 2 bases and J by 3 bases, 3 bases remained unmatched. The CDR3 loop spans 14 amino acids.

This clonotype was counted a few times. The J gene is TRBJ2-1, the V gene TRBV11-3; TRBD2 matches 10 bases. V trimming: 5 bases; J trimming: 7 bases; junction bases outside the gene matches: 11. The germline V gene has CDR1 SGHNT and CDR2 YENEEA. The CDR3 sequence is 16 residues long. The chain's CDR3 is CASSPKASGGGNEQFF. The CDR3 coding sequence is TGTGCCAGCAGCCCGAAGGCTAGCGGGGGAGGGAATGAGCAGTTCTTC.

This clonotype was seen at least ten times. The chain uses TRBV27 and TRBJ1-1; tentative D call: TRBD1 (6 bases). Germline V gives CDR1 MNHEY, CDR2 SMNVEV (reference sequence). The CDR3 spans 15 residues. V was shortened by 4 bases and J by 0 bases, with 12 bases between the two germline ends. CDR3 sequence reads: CASSYNREMNTEAFF. Written as DNA, the CDR3 is TGTGCCAGCAGTTATAACAGGGAGATGAACACTGAAGCTTTCTTT.

Many counts were recorded for this clonotype. The CDR3 loop reads CATSPHQGFGETQYF. DNA for the CDR3: TGTGCCACCAGTCCCCACCAGGGGTTTGGAGAGACCCAGTACTTC. The V gene is TRBV24-1, the J gene TRBJ2-5; D is possibly TRBD1 (6 bases). CDR1 is KGHDR and CDR2 is SFDVKD in the germline V gene. Trimming removed 6 bases at V and 4 bases at J, with 17 bases between. The CDR3 has 15 amino acids.

The chain employs TRBV12-3 or TRBV12-4 and TRBJ1-1; D remains unclear. This CDR3 is 12 amino acids long. Trimming shortened V by 3 bases and J by 1 base, and 3 bases separated the two germline ends. CDR3 coding DNA: TGTGCCAGCAGTTTGTCGAACACTGAAGCTTTCTTT. Translating gives CASSLSNTEAFF.

In this sample, this clonotype turned up many times. The V gene is TRBV7-9, the J gene TRBJ2-3, with unresolved D. Trimming stripped 4 bases from V and 2 bases from J, with 13 bases between. The germline CDR1 and CDR2 sequences are SEHNR and FQNEAQ (reference sequence). This CDR3 has 15 amino acids. The CDR3 coding sequence is TGTGCCAGCAGCTCGACCAGCCAACCCACAGATACGCAGTATTTT. Translating gives CASSSTSQPTDTQYF.

This clonotype was detected a few times. The V call is TRBV6-2 or TRBV6-3, the J call TRBJ2-7; D is possibly TRBD2 (5 bases). Germline V gene lookup returns CDR1 MNHEY and CDR2 SVGEGT. Trimming removed 0 bases at V and 7 bases at J, with 7 bases between. This CDR3 spans 12 amino acids. The CDR3, as DNA: TGTGCCAGCAGTTACTCGACGGGGGAGCAGTACTTC. It specifies CASSYSTGEQYF.

The table lists this clonotype with many counts. The CDR3 is CASNTFTPGQRGSNQPQHF. CDR3 coding DNA: TGTGCCAGCAATACATTTACCCCCGGACAGCGTGGGAGCAATCAGCCCCAGCATTTT. The chain recombines TRBV12-3 or TRBV12-4 with TRBJ1-5; D is possibly TRBD1 (6 bases). Trimming removed 7 bases from V and 1 base from J, with 26 bases in between. This CDR3 has 19 amino acids.